Listed below are T cell receptor beta chains from one sample, sequenced in a study of siplizumab effects on memory and regulatory T cells. Their cognate antigens are unknown. Measured with immunoSEQ multiplex PCR; TCRdb has only the in-frame clones, and not every one. The sample carries approximately 15,000 clones, 40% to 55% recorded once. Sequencing input: CFSE-low (dividing) CD4+ T cells sorted from an allogeneic mixed lymphocyte reaction. These receptors came from a human donor in good health; the cells came from an allogeneic mixed lymphocyte reaction. Some clones in this sample may be carry-over from other donors' samples. The CDR3 runs from the conserved cysteine through the conserved F or W. The order of the fields is V gene, D gene, CDR3 length, J gene, clone size, CDR3 protein, CDR3 DNA. The D gene is left open where the match is weak. Expanded clones get a size class; other rows say once, few or many, or leave the size out.

TRBV5-4	NA	14	TRBJ2-7	once	CASSFRGNSYEQYF	TGTGCCAGCAGCTTTAGGGGCAATTCCTACGAGCAGTACTTC
TRBV6-6	TRBD2	15	TRBJ2-7	few	CASSRRTSGSYEQYF	TGTGCCAGCAGCCGGAGGACTAGCGGTTCCTACGAGCAGTACTTC
TRBV5-8	NA	15	TRBJ1-5	medium-sized	CASSPSGTSRGPQHF	TGTGCCAGCAGCCCCTCGGGGACATCTCGGGGGCCCCAGCATTTT
TRBV15	TRBD1	16	TRBJ1-1	NA	CATSRYKTPDRAEAFF	TGTGCCACCAGCAGATATAAAACCCCGGACAGGGCTGAAGCTTTCTTT
TRBV2	NA	15	TRBJ2-4	NA	CASSEGDSGSHIQYF	TGTGCCAGCAGCGAGGGGGATAGTGGGAGCCACATTCAGTACTTC
TRBV14	NA	15	TRBJ1-2	NA	CASSQVWTIPAGYTF	TGTGCCAGCAGCCAAGTATGGACTATCCCGGCTGGCTACACCTTC
TRBV28	TRBD1	13	TRBJ1-2	medium-sized	CASSLGQGRGYTF	TGTGCCAGCAGTTTAGGACAGGGACGCGGCTACACCTTC
TRBV7-3	NA	13	TRBJ2-1	few	CASSPAPINEQFF	TGTGCCAGCAGCCCCGCACCTATCAATGAGCAGTTCTTC
TRBV4-1	NA	15	TRBJ1-6	NA	CASSQDAGSNSPLHF	TGCGCCAGCAGCCAAGACGCAGGGAGCAATTCACCCCTCCACTTT
TRBV27	TRBD1	15	TRBJ1-6	NA	CASSLLDRGSSPLHF	TGTGCCAGCAGTTTATTAGACAGGGGATCCTCACCCCTCCACTTT
TRBV6-4	NA	14	TRBJ2-2	few	CASRLTGNTGELFF	TGTGCCAGCAGGCTGACAGGGAACACCGGGGAGCTGTTTTTT
TRBV6-1	NA	13	TRBJ1-2	medium-sized	CASSELQQGYYTF	TGTGCCAGCAGTGAACTCCAACAGGGCTACTACACCTTC
TRBV11-3	NA	13	TRBJ2-4	NA	CASSLSGANIQYF	TGTGCCAGCAGCTTAAGTGGCGCAAACATTCAGTACTTC
TRBV27	TRBD2	15	TRBJ2-1	few	CASSFEAGGRNEQFF	TGTGCCAGCAGTTTCGAAGCGGGAGGTAGGAATGAGCAGTTCTTC
TRBV19	NA	13	TRBJ2-2	NA	CASSIELAGELFF	TGTGCCAGTAGTATAGAACTCGCCGGGGAGCTGTTTTTT
TRBV2	TRBD2	15	TRBJ2-1	NA	CASSGVAGGRNEQFF	TGTGCCAGCAGTGGGGTGGCGGGAGGGCGAAATGAGCAGTTCTTC